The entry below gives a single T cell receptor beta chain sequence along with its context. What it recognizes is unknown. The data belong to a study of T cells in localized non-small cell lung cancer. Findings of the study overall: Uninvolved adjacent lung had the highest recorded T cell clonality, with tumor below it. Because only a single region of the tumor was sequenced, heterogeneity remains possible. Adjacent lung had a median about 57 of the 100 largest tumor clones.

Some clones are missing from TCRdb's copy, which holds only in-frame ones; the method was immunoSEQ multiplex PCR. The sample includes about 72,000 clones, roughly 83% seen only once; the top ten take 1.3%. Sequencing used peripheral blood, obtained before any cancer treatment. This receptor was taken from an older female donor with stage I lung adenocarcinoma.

The CDR3: CASSIGAGVSGQYF. The DNA of the CDR3 is TGTGCCAGTAGTATCGGAGCGGGAGTTTCGGGGCAGTACTTC. The rearrangement uses TRBV19 and TRBJ2-7; 8 bases align to TRBD2. J lost 9 bases, V lost 3 bases, and 10 bases had no gene match. This CDR3 spans 14 amino acids. Germline CDR1 and CDR2: LNHDA and SQIVND (reference sequence).